Listed below are T cell receptor beta chains from one sample, sequenced in a study of human CD8 memory T cell subsets. Each CDR3 protein gets one entry in TCRdb, which reprocessed the 5' RACE reads and gives no DNA. The table for this sample gives about 10,000 distinct CDR3 sequences. Source material: CD8+ T cells from PBMCs. The receptors shown here come from a human donor in good health. CDR3s include the opening cysteine and the closing phenylalanine or tryptophan. Clone size, where shown, is once, few, many, or a class for clones that have expanded.

length,J,V,size,CDR3
15,TRBJ1-2,TRBV3-1,NA,CASSHGYQNVYGYTF
15,TRBJ2-3,TRBV7-3,NA,CASSSSGSTTDTQYF
14,TRBJ2-1,TRBV11-2,NA,CASSLLNYGNEQFF
13,TRBJ2-3,TRBV2,NA,CASIGLSTDTQYF
11,TRBJ2-7,TRBV6-2/TRBV6-3,NA,CASSVTYEQYF
13,TRBJ1-1,TRBV7-9,medium-sized,CASSPAGEWLAFF
15,TRBJ1-5,TRBV6-5,NA,CASRPTGLSNQPQHF
15,TRBJ2-4,TRBV5-1,NA,CASSLEGTQKNIQYF
16,TRBJ2-3,TRBV13,NA,CASSPRLAGVVDTQYF
14,TRBJ2-7,TRBV7-6,NA,CASSLGTGKSQQYF
14,TRBJ1-4,TRBV5-1,NA,CASSLIGLNEKLFF
13,TRBJ1-5,TRBV7-6,NA,CASSRSVSQPQHF
15,TRBJ2-2,TRBV18,NA,CASSPQDDSTGELFF
15,TRBJ1-5,TRBV4-1,medium-sized,CASSSRQGSNQPQHF
16,TRBJ2-1,TRBV28,NA,CASSLTSGRARDEQFF
13,TRBJ2-7,TRBV7-2,NA,CASSLATGSEQYF
14,TRBJ2-7,TRBV5-5,NA,CASSLDIVRNEQYF